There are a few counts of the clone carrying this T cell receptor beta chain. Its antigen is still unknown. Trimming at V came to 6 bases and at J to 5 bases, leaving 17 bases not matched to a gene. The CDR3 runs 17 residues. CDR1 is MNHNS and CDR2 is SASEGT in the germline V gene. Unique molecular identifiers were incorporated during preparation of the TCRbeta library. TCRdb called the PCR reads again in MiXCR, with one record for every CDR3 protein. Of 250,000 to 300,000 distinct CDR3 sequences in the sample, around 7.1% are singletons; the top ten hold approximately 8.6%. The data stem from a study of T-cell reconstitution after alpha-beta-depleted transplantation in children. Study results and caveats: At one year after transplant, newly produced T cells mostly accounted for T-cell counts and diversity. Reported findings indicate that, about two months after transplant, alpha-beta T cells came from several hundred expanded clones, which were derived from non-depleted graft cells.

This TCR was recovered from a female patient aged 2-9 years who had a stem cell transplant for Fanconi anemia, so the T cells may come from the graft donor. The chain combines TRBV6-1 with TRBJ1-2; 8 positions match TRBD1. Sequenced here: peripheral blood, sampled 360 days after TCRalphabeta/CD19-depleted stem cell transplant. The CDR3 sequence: CASRHRPGTGEGYGYTF. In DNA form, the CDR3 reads TGTGCCAGCAGGCATAGACCCGGGACAGGCGAAGGGTATGGCTACACCTTC.